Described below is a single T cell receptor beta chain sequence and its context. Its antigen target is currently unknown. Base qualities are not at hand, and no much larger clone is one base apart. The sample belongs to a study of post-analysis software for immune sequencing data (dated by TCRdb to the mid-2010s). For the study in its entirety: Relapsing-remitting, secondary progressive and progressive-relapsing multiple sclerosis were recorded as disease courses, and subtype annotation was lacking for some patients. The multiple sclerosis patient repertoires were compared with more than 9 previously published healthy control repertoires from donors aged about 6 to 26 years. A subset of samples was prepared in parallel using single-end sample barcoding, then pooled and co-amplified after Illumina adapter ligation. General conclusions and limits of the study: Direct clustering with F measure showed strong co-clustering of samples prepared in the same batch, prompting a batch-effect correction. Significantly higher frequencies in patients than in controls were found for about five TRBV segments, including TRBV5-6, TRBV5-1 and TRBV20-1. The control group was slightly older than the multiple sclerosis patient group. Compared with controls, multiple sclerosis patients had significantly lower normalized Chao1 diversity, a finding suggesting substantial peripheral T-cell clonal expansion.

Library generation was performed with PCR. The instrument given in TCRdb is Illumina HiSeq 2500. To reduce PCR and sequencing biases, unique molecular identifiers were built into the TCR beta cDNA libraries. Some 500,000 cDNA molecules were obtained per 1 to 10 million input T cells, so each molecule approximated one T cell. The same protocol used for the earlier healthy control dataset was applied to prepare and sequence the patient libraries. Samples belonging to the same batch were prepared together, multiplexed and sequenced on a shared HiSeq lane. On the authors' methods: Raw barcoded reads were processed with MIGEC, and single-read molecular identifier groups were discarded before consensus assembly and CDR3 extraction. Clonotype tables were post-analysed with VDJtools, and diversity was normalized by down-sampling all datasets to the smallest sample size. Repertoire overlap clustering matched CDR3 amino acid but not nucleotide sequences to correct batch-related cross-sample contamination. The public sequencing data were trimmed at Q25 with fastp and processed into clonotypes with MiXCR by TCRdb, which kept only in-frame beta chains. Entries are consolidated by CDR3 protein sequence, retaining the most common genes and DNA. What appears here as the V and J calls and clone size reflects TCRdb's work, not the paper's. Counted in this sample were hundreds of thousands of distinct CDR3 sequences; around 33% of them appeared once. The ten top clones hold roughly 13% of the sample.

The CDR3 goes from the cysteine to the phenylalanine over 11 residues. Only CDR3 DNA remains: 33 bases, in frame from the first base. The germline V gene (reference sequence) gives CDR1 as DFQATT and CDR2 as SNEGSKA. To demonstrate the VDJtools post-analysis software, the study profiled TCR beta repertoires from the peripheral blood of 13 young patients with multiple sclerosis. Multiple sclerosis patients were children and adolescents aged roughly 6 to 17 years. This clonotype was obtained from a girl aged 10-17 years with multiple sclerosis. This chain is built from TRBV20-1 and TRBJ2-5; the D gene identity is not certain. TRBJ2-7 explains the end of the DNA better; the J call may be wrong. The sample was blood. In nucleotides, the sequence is TGCAGTGCTGTACAAGCGTACGAGCAGTACTTC. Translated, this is CSAVQAYEQYF.